A selection of T cell receptor beta chains follows, all from one sample in a study of shared T cell receptors in the human thymus. Profiled with immunoSEQ multiplex PCR; TCRdb holds only in-frame clones, not every one. In the table there are about 660,000 clones, roughly 90% of which are singletons. The same sample was also used in a study of human thymus T cells.

Sequences were obtained from thymocytes. These receptors all come from a boy under three years old with a congenital heart defect. Both conserved end residues are part of each CDR3. The order of the fields is D gene, clone size, V gene, J gene, CDR3 DNA, CDR3 protein. The D gene is left open where the match is weak. Rows may omit the clone size; those that give it use once, few, many or a size class.

>TRBD2|.|TRBV6-1|TRBJ2-7
TGTGCCAGCAGAAGCGGGGGCTTTATCATCTACGAGCAGTACTTC
CASRSGGFIIYEQYF
>.|.|TRBV7-8|TRBJ1-3
TGTGCCAGCAGCTTAGGGCAGGGTTTCTCTGGAAACACCATATATTTT
CASSLGQGFSGNTIYF
>TRBD1|.|TRBV4-2|TRBJ2-5
TGTGCCAGCAGCCGACAGGGTTCAGGATGGGAGACCCAGTACTTC
CASSRQGSGWETQYF
>.|.|TRBV7-9|TRBJ1-5
TGTGCCAGCAGCTTTTCTCGGGGGGTAGGGACTAATCAGCCCCAGCATTTT
CASSFSRGVGTNQPQHF
>TRBD2|.|TRBV4-2|TRBJ2-2
TGTGCCAGCAGCCGGGGGGGTTGCCGAACCGGGGAGCTGTTTTTT
CASSRGGCRTGELFF
>TRBD2|.|TRBV28|TRBJ2-7
TGTGCCAGCAGTTCCCGGACTAGCGGGAGGGCCTACGAGCAGTACTTC
CASSSRTSGRAYEQYF
>.|.|TRBV27|TRBJ1-4
TGTGCCAGCAGTTTAACGAGGAGCCCTAATGAAAAACTGTTTTTT
CASSLTRSPNEKLFF
>TRBD2|.|TRBV11-2|TRBJ2-7
TGTGCCAGCAGCCTCTCTGGGACACTGGGACTAGCGTCAACCTACGAGCAGTACTTC
CASSLSGTLGLASTYEQYF
>TRBD2|once|TRBV4-1|TRBJ2-1
TGCGCCAGCAGCCAAGAGGTCGGGAGGCCCACCTACAATGAGCAGTTCTTC
CASSQEVGRPTYNEQFF
>TRBD2|.|TRBV12-5|TRBJ2-7
TGTGCTAGTGGTTTCCCGGGGCGGGGGGCAATCTACGAGCAGTACTTC
CASGFPGRGAIYEQYF
>TRBD2|.|TRBV11-3|TRBJ2-1
TGTGCCAGCAGCGTTACTAGCGAGTATATGGGCGATGAGCAGTTCTTC
CASSVTSEYMGDEQFF
>TRBD2|.|TRBV27|TRBJ2-1
TGTGCCAGCAGTTCCGCTCTGAGCGGGAGGTATAATGAGCAGTTCTTC
CASSSALSGRYNEQFF
>TRBD1|.|TRBV28|TRBJ2-7
TGTGCCAGCAGTCGCGACAGGGCCACCTACGAGCAGTACTTC
CASSRDRATYEQYF
>.|.|TRBV2|TRBJ2-7
TGTGCCAGCACCATAAACAGGGATTCCCCCTACGAGCAGTACTTC
CASTINRDSPYEQYF
>TRBD2|.|TRBV15|TRBJ2-7
TGTGCCCCCAGCAGAGATGGGACTAGCCGCTACGAGCAGTACTTC
CAPSRDGTSRYEQYF
>.|.|TRBV7-9|TRBJ2-7
TGTGCCAGCAGCTTCCCTCACGGCGGCCAAACCTACGAGCAGTACTTC
CASSFPHGGQTYEQYF
>TRBD2|.|TRBV4-1|TRBJ2-7
TGCGCCAGCAGCCCCTTAGCGGGAGGTTCCTACGAGCAGTACTTC
CASSPLAGGSYEQYF
>.|.|TRBV12-5|TRBJ2-3
TGTGCTAGTGGTCCCTCCGGGACTTCCCGCACAGATACGCAGTATTTT
CASGPSGTSRTDTQYF
>.|.|TRBV19|TRBJ1-5
TGTGCCAGTAGTATAGGGAGCCGGGATCAGCCCCAGCATTTT
CASSIGSRDQPQHF
>TRBD2|.|TRBV4-1|TRBJ2-5
TGCGCCAGCAGCCAAGATGCTAGCGGGAGGACGTACCAAGAGACCCAGTACTTC
CASSQDASGRTYQETQYF